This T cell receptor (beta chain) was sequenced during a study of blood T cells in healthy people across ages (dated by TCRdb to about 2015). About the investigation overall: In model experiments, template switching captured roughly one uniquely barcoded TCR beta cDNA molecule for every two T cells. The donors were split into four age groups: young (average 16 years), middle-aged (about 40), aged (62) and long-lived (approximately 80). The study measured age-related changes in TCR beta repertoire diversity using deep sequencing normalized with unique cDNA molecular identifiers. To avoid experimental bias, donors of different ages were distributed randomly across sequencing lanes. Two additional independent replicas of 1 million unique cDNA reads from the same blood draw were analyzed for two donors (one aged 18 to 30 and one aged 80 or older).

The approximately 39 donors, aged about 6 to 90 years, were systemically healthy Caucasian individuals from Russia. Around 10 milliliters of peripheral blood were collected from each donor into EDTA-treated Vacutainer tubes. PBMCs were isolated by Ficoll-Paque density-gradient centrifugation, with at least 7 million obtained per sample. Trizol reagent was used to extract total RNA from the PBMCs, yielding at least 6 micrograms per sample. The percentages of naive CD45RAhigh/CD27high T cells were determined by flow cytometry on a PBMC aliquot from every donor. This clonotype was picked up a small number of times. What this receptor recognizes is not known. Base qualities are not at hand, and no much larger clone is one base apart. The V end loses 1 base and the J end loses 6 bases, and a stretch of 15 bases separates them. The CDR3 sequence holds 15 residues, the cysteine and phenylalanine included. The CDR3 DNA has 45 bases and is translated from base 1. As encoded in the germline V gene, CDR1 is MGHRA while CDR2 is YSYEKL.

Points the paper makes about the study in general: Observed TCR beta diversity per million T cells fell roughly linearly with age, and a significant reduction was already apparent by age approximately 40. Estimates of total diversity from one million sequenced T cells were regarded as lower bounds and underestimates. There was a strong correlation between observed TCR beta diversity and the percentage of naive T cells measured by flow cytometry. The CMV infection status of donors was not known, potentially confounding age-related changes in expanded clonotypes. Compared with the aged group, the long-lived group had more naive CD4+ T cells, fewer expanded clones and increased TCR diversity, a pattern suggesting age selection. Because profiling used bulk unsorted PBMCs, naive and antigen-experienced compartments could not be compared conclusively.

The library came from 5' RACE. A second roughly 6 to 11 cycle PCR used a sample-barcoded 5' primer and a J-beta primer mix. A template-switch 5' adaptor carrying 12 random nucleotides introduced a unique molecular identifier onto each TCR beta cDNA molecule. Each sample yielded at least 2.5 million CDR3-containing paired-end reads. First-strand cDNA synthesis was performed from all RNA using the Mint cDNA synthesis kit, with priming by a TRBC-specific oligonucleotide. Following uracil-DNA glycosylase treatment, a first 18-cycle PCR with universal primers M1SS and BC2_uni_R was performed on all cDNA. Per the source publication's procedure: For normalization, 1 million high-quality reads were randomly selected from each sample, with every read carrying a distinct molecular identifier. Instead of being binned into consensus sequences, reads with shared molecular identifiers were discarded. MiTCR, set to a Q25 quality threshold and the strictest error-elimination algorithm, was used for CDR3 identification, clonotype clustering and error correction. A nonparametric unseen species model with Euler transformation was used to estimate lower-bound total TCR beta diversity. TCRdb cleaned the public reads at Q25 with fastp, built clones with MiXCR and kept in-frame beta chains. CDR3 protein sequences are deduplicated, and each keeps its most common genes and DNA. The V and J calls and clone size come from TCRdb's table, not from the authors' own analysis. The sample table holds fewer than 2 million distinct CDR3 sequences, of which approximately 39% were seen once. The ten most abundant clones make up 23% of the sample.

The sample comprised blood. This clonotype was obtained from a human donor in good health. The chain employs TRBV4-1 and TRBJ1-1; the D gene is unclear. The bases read TGCGCCAGCAGCCAAGTTCACGGGCCGAAGGCTGAAGCTTTCTTT. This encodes CASSQVHGPKAEAFF.